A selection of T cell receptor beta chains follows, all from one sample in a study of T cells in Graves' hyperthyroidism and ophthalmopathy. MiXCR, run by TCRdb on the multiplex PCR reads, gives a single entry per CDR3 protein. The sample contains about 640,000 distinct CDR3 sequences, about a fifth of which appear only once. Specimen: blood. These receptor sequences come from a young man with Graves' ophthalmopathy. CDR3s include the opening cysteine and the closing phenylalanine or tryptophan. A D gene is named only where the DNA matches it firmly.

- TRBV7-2 CASSLTRLDEQYF
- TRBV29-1 CSVEGTEKQFF
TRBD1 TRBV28 CASSFFPGTGDAYEQYF
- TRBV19 CASDTGGYESYTF
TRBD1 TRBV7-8 CASRINRDRHQPQHF
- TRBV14 CASSLGTSPAQYF
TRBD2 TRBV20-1 CSLTEVAGVNEQFF
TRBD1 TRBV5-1 CASSLGDRPNYGYTF
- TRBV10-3 CAISEEVRETTQYF
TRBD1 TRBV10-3 CAISDSGTGNTEAFF
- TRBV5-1 CASSSDTGSHEQYF
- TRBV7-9 CASSPASADFRTEAFF
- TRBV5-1 CASSIDNNEQFF
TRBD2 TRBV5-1 CASSLGGAQETQYF
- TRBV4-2 CASVFFGGNSPLHF
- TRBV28 CASSFRNLGGYTF
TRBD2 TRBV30 CACHKAGVQYNEQFF
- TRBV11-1 CASSLYPGEQYF
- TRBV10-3 CAISVIGQGRSYNEQFF
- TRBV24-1 CATSDFGPVAYQETQYF
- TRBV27 CASSQFPPYTEAFF
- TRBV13 CASSYGLHLNTGELFF
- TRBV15 CATSRDPGFAGELFF
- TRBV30 CAWSVQGAYNEQFF
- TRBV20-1 CSASGSLGPDTQYF
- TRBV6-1 CASRSVPYEQYF
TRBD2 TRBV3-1 CASSYNTGSSGTNNEQFF
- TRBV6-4 CASSDHPRNNSPLHF
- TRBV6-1 CASSDSMQGFYEQYF
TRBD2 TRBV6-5 CASSYGTSGTNYEQYF
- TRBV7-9 CASSIAGQGYEQYF
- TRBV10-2 CASSESTSVLSNQPQHF
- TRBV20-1 CSAKKTEMNTEAFF
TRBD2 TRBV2 CASTLIETSAGELFF
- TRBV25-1 CASSEYGPRGTEAFF
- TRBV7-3 CASSLVRRDTQYF
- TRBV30 CAWRGGNNEQFF
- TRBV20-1 CSADRSTDTQYF
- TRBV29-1 CSVANGTPNEKLFF
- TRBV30 CASARPSLNTEAFF
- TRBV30 CASRGGFNTIYF
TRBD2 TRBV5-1 CASSDSSGSGDEQFF
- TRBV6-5 CASSYSSAYEQYF
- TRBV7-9 CASSLSTSGNTIYF
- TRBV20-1 CSARDPTAPNQPQHF
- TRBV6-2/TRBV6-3 CASSQRQEDSPLHF
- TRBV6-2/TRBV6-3 CASSYGGHYNTEAFF
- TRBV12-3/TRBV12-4 CASRGNYNEQFF
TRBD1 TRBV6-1 CASSPGTGGWDTEAFF
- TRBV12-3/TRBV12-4 CASTQDSLAKNIQYF
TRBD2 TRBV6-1 CASRKRLAGVRSSYNEQFF
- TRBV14 CASSQSGGGWSSYNEQFF
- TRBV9 CASSVGERGTQQYF
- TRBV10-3 CAISELGNHEQFF
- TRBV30 CAWSGRPGTSYEQYF
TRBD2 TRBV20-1 CSASLAADTQYF
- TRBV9 CASSVQAGEGYTF